One sample yielded the 32 T cell receptor beta chains listed below, sequenced in a study of blood T cell repertoires in COVID-19 (dated by TCRdb to about 2020). Library preparation used the immunoSEQ multiplex PCR assay. TCRdb's version of the immuneACCESS table is confined to in-frame rearrangements and falls short of the full clone set. An unresolved V gene accounts for under half of the shortfall where checked; the remainder is of unknown origin. Present in this sample are about 380,000 clones, approximately 84% of which were seen just once. The top ten clonotypes cover 2.5% to 3% of the sample. The sequenced material came from PBMCs or T cells enriched from blood (not recorded which). These receptors were obtained from a woman younger than 45 who had recovered from COVID-19.

The chain couples TRBV11-2 to TRBJ2-1, with TRBD2 matching 9 bases. The germline V gene encodes CDR1 SGHAT and CDR2 FQNNGV. V gave up 5 bases and J gave up 0 bases; unmatched junction bases: 8. The CDR3 length is 17 residues. The CDR3 sequence is CASSPLAGIDSYNEQFF. CDR3 in DNA: TGTGCCAGCAGCCCTCTAGCGGGAATAGACTCCTACAATGAGCAGTTCTTC.

The chain is built from TRBV25-1 and TRBJ1-4, with D possibly being TRBD1 (5 bases). This CDR3 contains 14 residues. CDR1 is MGHDK and CDR2 is SYGVNS in the germline V gene. Trimming shortened V by 2 bases and J by 10 bases, and 14 bases separated the two germline ends. In DNA, the CDR3 is TGTGCCAGCAGTGAAAGGGGAGGCGGCGTAAAACTGTTTTTT. Protein sequence: CASSERGGGVKLFF.

The chain links TRBV28 to TRBJ1-1; D is possibly TRBD1 (6 bases). CDR3 length equals 14 residues. Germline loops: CDR1 MDHEN, CDR2 SYDVKM. V lost 8 bases, J lost 6 bases, and 19 bases lay in between. CDR3 residues: CASLNAGAVAEAFF. CDR3 bases: TGTGCCAGCTTGAACGCGGGGGCAGTTGCTGAAGCTTTCTTT.

This chain links TRBV3-1 (or the pseudogene TRBV3-2) with TRBJ2-4; 7 bases match TRBD2. Trimming at V came to 3 bases and at J to 6 bases, leaving 8 bases not matched to a gene. The CDR3 sequence is 15 residues long. Looked up from germline, CDR1 is LGHDT and CDR2 is YNNKEL (reference sequence). The CDR3 is CASSQSGVAGNIQYF. For the CDR3, the DNA is TGTGCCAGCAGCCAGTCGGGCGTAGCGGGAAACATTCAGTACTTC.

Points on this clone: The identical CDR3 is also encoded by other nucleotide sequences in the sample. The gene calls are TRBV30 and TRBJ1-2, with no clear D. V dropped 0 bases and J dropped 2 bases, with 7 bases sitting between them. The CDR3 loop spans 13 amino acids. The germline V gene encodes CDR1 GTSNPN and CDR2 SVGIG (reference sequence). The CDR3 DNA reads TGTGCCTGGAGTGTTAGAGCGAACTATGGCTACACCTTC. Its translation is CAWSVRANYGYTF. The complete variable domain, with remaining parts taken from reference TRBV30 and TRBJ1-2, reads SQTIHQWPATLVQPVGSPLSLECTVEGTSNPNLYWYRQAAGRGLQLLFYSVGIGQISSEVPQNLSASRPQDRQFILSSKKLLLSDSGFYLCAWSVRANYGYTFGSGTRLTVV.

The V call is TRBV4-1, the J call TRBJ1-5; TRBD1 aligns across 9 bases. The CDR3 totals 16 residues. V shed 1 base, J shed 6 bases, and the junction held 7 bases outside the gene matches. Germline V CDR1 and CDR2: MGHRA, YSYEKL. CDR3 sequence reads: CASSQGTQGAGQPQHF. CDR3 in DNA: TGCGCCAGCAGCCAAGGGACACAGGGGGCGGGTCAGCCCCAGCATTTT.

The rearrangement links TRBV7-8 to TRBJ1-4; D not resolved. Germline values: CDR1 SGHVS, CDR2 FQNEAQ. V was shortened by 2 bases and J by 8 bases, with 12 bases between the two germline ends. The CDR3 extends over 14 amino acids. CDR3 sequence (DNA): TGTGCCAGCAGCTTACGAGGGAATTTCGAAAAACTGTTTTTT. It specifies CASSLRGNFEKLFF.

The V and J genes are TRBV5-1 and TRBJ2-2; TRBD2 matches at 10 bases. V was pared by 5 bases and J by 6 bases, with 10 bases of the junction left unmatched. Per the germline V gene, CDR1 is SGHRS and CDR2 is YFSETQ. The CDR3 has 16 amino acids. The CDR3 DNA reads as TGCGCCAGCAGTGTCAGTAATAGCGGGAGGCCCGGGGAGCTGTTTTTT. Translated, it gives CASSVSNSGRPGELFF.

V and J are TRBV27 and TRBJ2-7, with 11 bases that match TRBD2. V shed 5 bases, J shed 0 bases, and the junction held 9 bases outside the gene matches. Looked up from germline, CDR1 is MNHEY and CDR2 is SMNVEV (reference sequence). CDR3 length: 17 residues. CDR3 loop: CASSAQFSGRVSYEQYF. The DNA for the CDR3 is TGTGCCAGCAGTGCCCAATTTAGCGGGAGGGTCTCCTACGAGCAGTACTTC.

The rearrangement uses TRBV2 and TRBJ1-1; no clear D. V lost 6 bases to trimming and J lost 1 base, with 15 bases between them. The CDR3 has 15 amino acids. CDR1 SNHLY and CDR2 FYNNEI come from the germline V gene. CDR3 protein: CASSSGPAGNTEAFF. Here the CDR3 DNA reads TGTGCCAGCAGCAGTGGCCCGGCGGGGAACACTGAAGCTTTCTTT. Complete variable domain (other parts from reference TRBV2 and TRBJ1-1): EPEVTQTPSHQVTQMGQEVILRCVPISNHLYFYWYRQILGQKVEFLVSFYNNEISEKSEIFDDQFSVERPDGSNFTLKIRSTKLEDSAMYFCASSSGPAGNTEAFFGQGTRLTVV.

V and J are TRBV7-9 and TRBJ2-1; D may be TRBD2 (5 bases). V shed 1 base and J shed 4 bases, with 8 bases lying between them. Germline CDR1 is SEHNR and CDR2 is FQNEAQ (reference sequence). This CDR3 has 14 residues. The DNA of the CDR3 is TGTGCCAGCAGCTTAGGGACTTTATACAATGAGCAGTTCTTC. As protein: CASSLGTLYNEQFF.

The chain carries TRBV4-1 and TRBJ2-7; 11 nucleotides match TRBD1. This CDR3 contains 16 residues. CDR1 is MGHRA and CDR2 is YSYEKL in the germline V gene. V lost 4 bases and J lost 4; bases outside the gene matches: 9. The CDR3: CASSPPAGTGGYEQYF. The DNA of the CDR3 is TGCGCCAGCAGCCCCCCGGCTGGGACAGGGGGGTACGAGCAGTACTTC.

On this clone itself: A much bigger clone sits one base away, suggesting this may be a read error. The sample has other DNA sequences that encode this CDR3 too. The gene calls are TRBV3-1 (or the pseudogene TRBV3-2) and TRBJ1-1, with 7 bases fitting TRBD1. The CDR3 length is 16 residues. Per germline, CDR1 LGHDT and CDR2 YNNKEL (reference sequence). CDR3: CASSLDLDREDTEAFF. The CDR3 bases are TGTGCTAGCAGCCTAGACCTCGACAGGGAGGACACTGAAGCTTTCTTT.

V and J are TRBV19 and TRBJ2-5, with TRBD1 matching 9 bases. In germline, CDR1 is LNHDA, CDR2 SQIVND (reference sequence). With V trimmed by 8 bases and J by 5 bases, 3 bases remained unmatched. The CDR3 has 12 amino acids. The CDR3 nucleotides are TGTGCCAGTGGCACAGGGGGCGAGACCCAGTACTTC. Amino acid sequence: CASGTGGETQYF.

This clone occurred a few times. The genes are TRBV19 and TRBJ1-1; TRBD1 aligns across 7 bases. V dropped 7 bases and J dropped 1; count of bases not matched to a gene: 6. CDR3 length equals 14 residues. Looked up from germline, CDR1 is LNHDA and CDR2 is SQIVND (reference sequence). CDR3 DNA sequence: TGTGCCAGTAATACAGGGGCGAGGAACACTGAAGCTTTCTTT. Its protein product is CASNTGARNTEAFF.

This clone was seen just once. V gene TRBV18 combines with J gene TRBJ2-6; possibly TRBD1 for D (5 bases). Germline V CDR1 and CDR2: KGHSH, LQKENI. This CDR3 has 18 amino acids. Trimming removed 1 base at V and 0 bases at J, with 13 bases between. As DNA, the CDR3 is TGTGCCAGCTCACCACGATCGCAGGGCAGCTCTGGGGCCAACGTCCTGACTTTC. It translates to CASSPRSQGSSGANVLTF.

The chain couples TRBV25-1 to TRBJ2-3, with 10 bases matching TRBD1. CDR1 MGHDK and CDR2 SYGVNS come from the germline V gene. The junction had 3 bases not matched to a gene; V was cut back by 3 bases and J by 6 bases. The CDR3 runs 14 residues. The CDR3 DNA reads as TGTGCCAGCAGTGACCAGGGACAGGGGGATACGCAGTATTTT. Protein: CASSDQGQGDTQYF.

For the CDR3, the DNA is TGTGCCAGCAGCTTAGCACCGCAACCGGGACAAGTGAACACTGAAGCTTTCTTT. Translating gives CASSLAPQPGQVNTEAFF. The J gene is TRBJ1-1, the V gene TRBV7-8, with D maybe TRBD1 (6 bases). Germline CDR1 and CDR2: SGHVS and FQNEAQ. V was clipped by 0 bases and J by 0 bases, with 17 bases between them. CDR3 size: 18 residues.

This clone was observed once. This sequence joins TRBV5-1 and TRBJ2-1, with 9 positions matching TRBD2. CDR3 length: 17 residues. Per the germline V gene, CDR1 is SGHRS and CDR2 is YFSETQ. Unmatched junction bases numbered 10, after V lost 4 bases and J lost 2 bases. CDR3 coding DNA: TGCGCCAGCAGCCAATTCCTTACTAGCGGGCCCTACAATGAGCAGTTCTTC. This translates into CASSQFLTSGPYNEQFF.

The V and J genes are TRBV7-9 and TRBJ1-4; TRBD1 aligns across 9 bases. The germline gives CDR1 SEHNR, CDR2 FQNEAQ (reference sequence). V trimming: 0 bases; J trimming: 8 bases; junction bases outside the gene matches: 4. The CDR3 covers 15 residues. For the CDR3, the DNA is TGTGCCAGCAGCTTAGCGACAGGGGGTCGGGAAAAACTGTTTTTT. Its translation is CASSLATGGREKLFF.

The rearrangement uses TRBV27 and TRBJ2-1; D is unclear. From germline, CDR1 is MNHEY and CDR2 SMNVEV (reference sequence). This CDR3 has 14 residues. Trimming removed 8 bases at V and 8 bases at J, with 19 bases between. CDR3 nucleotide sequence: TGTGCCAGCTCTGCGGTCCCAGCCATAGATGAGCAGTTCTTC. This translates into CASSAVPAIDEQFF.

J is TRBJ1-6 and V is TRBV27; the D gene is possibly TRBD1 (5 bases). The CDR3 is 13 amino acids. Germline V gives CDR1 MNHEY, CDR2 SMNVEV (reference sequence). The ends were cut back, 4 bases at V and 14 bases at J, with 15 bases in the middle. The CDR3 region has the DNA TGTGCCAGCAGTTATTACCAGGGTGCGGCCCTCCACTTT. Translating gives CASSYYQGAALHF.

This chain's CDR3 is CASRLYRTGQPQHF. The CDR3 nucleotides are TGTGCCAGCAGACTTTACAGGACAGGTCAGCCCCAGCATTTT. This chain connects TRBV2 to TRBJ1-5; 7 bases match TRBD1. The CDR3 runs to 14 residues. Germline V gives CDR1 SNHLY, CDR2 FYNNEI. Trimming removed 6 bases from V and 6 bases from J; junction bases left unmatched: 8.

The chain carries TRBV28 and TRBJ2-1, with D possibly being TRBD1 (5 bases). In germline, CDR1 is MDHEN, CDR2 SYDVKM. This CDR3 is 13 amino acids long. Trimming removed 7 bases at V and 9 bases at J, with 16 bases between. The CDR3: CASILGATGEQFF. The CDR3 DNA follows: TGTGCCAGCATCCTTGGGGCTACGGGTGAGCAGTTCTTC.

The chain links TRBV25-1 to TRBJ2-1, with D unresolved. CDR1 is MGHDK and CDR2 is SYGVNS in the germline V gene. With 6 bases removed from V and 4 bases from J, the gap between germline ends came to 10 bases. This CDR3 region has 13 residues. CDR3 in amino acids: CASSLELYNEQFF. CDR3 sequence (DNA): TGTGCCAGCAGCCTGGAGCTTTACAATGAGCAGTTCTTC.

The chain is built from TRBV7-6 and TRBJ2-3, with D hard to call. Trimming left V 1 base short and J 3 bases short, with 5 bases between. This CDR3 region has 13 residues. Germline V gene sequence: CDR1 SGHVS, CDR2 FNYEAQ. CDR3: CASSLVYTDTQYF. The CDR3 DNA sequence: TGTGCCAGCAGCTTAGTTTATACAGATACGCAGTATTTT.

The V call is TRBV2, the J call TRBJ2-1; no firm D call. Germline V lookup: CDR1 SNHLY, CDR2 FYNNEI. The CDR3 is 16 amino acids. The ends were cut back, 6 bases at V and 0 bases at J, with 15 bases in the middle. In DNA, the CDR3 is TGTGCCAGCAGCCTGAATCGATTAGTCTCCTACAATGAGCAGTTCTTC. Its protein is CASSLNRLVSYNEQFF.

The V and J genes are TRBV20-1 and TRBJ1-1; D possibly corresponds to TRBD1 (5 bases). Germline V CDR1 and CDR2: DFQATT, SNEGSKA (reference sequence). There are 11 residues in the CDR3. CDR3 sequence: CRSGGDTEAFF. CDR3 coding DNA: TGCAGGTCGGGGGGGGACACTGAAGCTTTCTTT.

J is TRBJ2-5 and V is TRBV18; 9 bases agree with TRBD1. The CDR3 has 17 amino acids. The trim removed 4 bases at V and 5 bases at J, leaving 14 bases unmatched. The germline CDR1 and CDR2 sequences are KGHSH and LQKENI. CDR3 coding DNA: TGTGCCAGCTCACTGGGGAGACCGGGACAGGGAATGGAGACCCAGTACTTC. Amino acids: CASSLGRPGQGMETQYF.

This clone was observed a few times. The chain is built from TRBV12-3 or TRBV12-4 and TRBJ1-5; D might be TRBD1 (6 bases). The CDR3 is made up of 13 amino acids. Deletions cut 6 bases from V and 7 bases from J, with 13 bases between. CDR3 loop: CASSPDRSQPQHF. In DNA form, the CDR3 reads TGTGCCAGCAGCCCTGACAGGTCACAGCCCCAGCATTTT.

This clone was observed a handful of times. The V call is TRBV3-1 (or the pseudogene TRBV3-2), the J call TRBJ1-4; a weak D match, TRBD1 (6 bases). V lost 1 base and J lost 5, with 17 bases in between. Germline loops: CDR1 LGHDT, CDR2 YNNKEL (reference sequence). The CDR3 length is 17 residues. The CDR3, as DNA: TGTGCCAGCAGCCAAGCGGGCCTACAGGGTGCAAATGAAAAACTGTTTTTT. This translates into CASSQAGLQGANEKLFF.

The gene calls are TRBV19 and TRBJ2-3; D is ambiguous. The CDR3 has 13 residues. The germline gives CDR1 LNHDA, CDR2 SQIVND (reference sequence). Between the trimmed V and J ends, which lost 1 base and 0 bases, there was a span of 2 bases. The CDR3 sequence is CASSIASTDTQYF. As DNA, the CDR3 is TGTGCCAGTAGTATAGCTAGCACAGATACGCAGTATTTT. The full variable domain, in which reference TRBV19 and TRBJ2-3 provide the parts outside the CDR3, is DGGITQSPKYLFRKEGQNVTLSCEQNLNHDAMYWYRQDPGQGLRLIYYSQIVNDFQKGDIAEGYSVSREKKESFPLTVTSAQKNPTAFYLCASSIASTDTQYFGPGTRLTVL.